Included here is one T cell receptor beta chain sequence, with context. The sample holds many counts of this clonotype. Its antigen is unknown. No per-base quality is available; no much larger clone lies one base away. The data belong to a study of human T cells and chemical hapten exposure (dated by TCRdb to the early 2020s). In terms of the full investigation: Libraries were pooled for sequencing, and per-sample TCR yields varied mainly because of small differences in library volumes within the pool. In alopecia patients, the study followed how the peripheral blood TCR repertoire changed in vivo over primary and secondary sensitization to diphenylcyclopropenone (DPC), a hapten. From each blood RNA sample, both TCR alpha and TCR beta chains were sequenced.

Receptor libraries were prepared by RACE. Sequencing was carried out with a NextSeq 500. During library preparation, unique molecular identifiers were attached to individual cDNA molecules so that TCRs could be counted in a quantitative, reproducible way. The paper's data handling went like this. A median of about 87,000 TCRs per sample was observed, with a range of about 20,000 to 700,000. The Decombinator software suite was used to annotate V, J and CDR3 in the TCR reads. Every sample was subsampled to the same number of TCRs (28,000) for the PS versus PT1 abundance plots. Expanded TCRs were defined as absent before sensitization and observed at least eight times at the 2-week time point. TCRdb redid the processing of the public reads, applying fastp at Q25 and MiXCR, and retained in-frame beta chains. Here each entry gathers all rows of one CDR3 protein and keeps the most common genes and DNA. These V and J calls rely on TCRdb rather than the paper's analysis. The sample includes 130,000 or so distinct CDR3 sequences, with approximately 9.5% observed a single time. The ten largest account for roughly 1.8% of the sample.

V is pruned by 4 bases and J by 2 bases, leaving 4 bases of the junction without a gene match. The CDR3 spans 14 residues, from the cysteine through the phenylalanine. CDR3 DNA only is kept here, 42 bases in frame from base 1. CDR1 and CDR2 were assigned from the germline V gene as SGHAT and FQNNGV. This sample's time point label indicates: healthy volunteer bleed at 2 weeks. Total RNA was extracted from unfractionated whole blood that had been collected in Tempus Blood RNA tubes. Roughly 5 healthy volunteers were used as TCR sequencing controls and were bled at day 0, 2 weeks and 6 weeks. Beyond this particular receptor, the publication reports: No change with DPC sensitization was found in the number of TCRs above 1 in 1000 frequency, and no evidence of global repertoire structure alterations was found. After repeated subsampling, the strength of the expansion versus patch-test correlation and the threshold at which it became significant changed.

Sequenced: whole blood. The chain is encoded by TRBV11-2 joined to TRBJ1-2; the junction holds 7 bases that match TRBD1. This receptor was identified in a male donor in good health. Some clones in this sample may be carry-over from other donors' samples. The encoded CDR3 is CASSSVDRNYGYTF. Here is the DNA: TGTGCCAGCAGCTCAGTGGACAGGAACTATGGCTACACCTTC.